One sample yielded the 7 T cell receptor beta chains listed below, sequenced in a study of T cell responses to AZD1222 COVID-19 vaccine. The protocol was immunoSEQ multiplex PCR, while the TCRdb copy is restricted to in-frame clones and leaves out a portion. The sample lists about 120,000 clones; more than 80% were seen once. Sequences were derived from peripheral blood, sampled 28 days after the second dose of the MenACWY control vaccine. These receptors were collected from an adult who received the MenACWY meningococcal vaccine as a control.

The V gene is TRBV30, the J gene TRBJ1-5, with a tentative D call TRBD1 (5 bases). The CDR3 is 13 residues long. V was cut by 0 bases and J by 2 bases, with 5 bases left in between. Germline V gene lookup returns CDR1 GTSNPN and CDR2 SVGIG (reference sequence). CDR3 protein: CAWSVGGNQPQHF. CDR3 coding DNA: TGTGCCTGGAGTGTAGGGGGCAATCAGCCCCAGCATTTT.

This rearrangement joins TRBV7-9 to TRBJ2-3; 12 nucleotides agree with TRBD2. The CDR3 is 16 amino acids. V shed 3 bases and J 3 bases; nucleotides not matched to a gene: 4. Germline V gene sequence: CDR1 SEHNR, CDR2 FQNEAQ (reference sequence). The CDR3 protein is CASSFLTSGSTDTQYF. The CDR3 DNA follows: TGTGCCAGCAGCTTCCTGACTAGCGGGAGTACAGATACGCAGTATTTT. The variable domain in full, with the rest retrieved from reference TRBV7-9 and TRBJ2-3, is DTGVSQNPRHKITKRGQNVTFRCDPISEHNRLYWYRQTLGQGPEFLTYFQNEAQLEKSRLLSDRFSAERPKGSFSTLEIQRTEQGDSAMYLCASSFLTSGSTDTQYFGPGTRLTVL.

This chain uses TRBV28 with TRBJ1-4; D may be TRBD1 (6 bases). Germline values: CDR1 MDHEN, CDR2 SYDVKM. V was cut by 0 bases and J by 3 bases, with 14 bases left in between. The CDR3 runs to 17 residues. This chain's CDR3 is CASSLWGGGFANEKLFF. The CDR3 coding sequence is TGTGCCAGCAGTTTATGGGGAGGGGGGTTTGCTAATGAAAAACTGTTTTTT.

This sequence joins TRBV5-1 and TRBJ2-2, with TRBD2 matching 15 bases. Germline-derived CDR1 and CDR2 are SGHRS and YFSETQ. The CDR3 totals 18 residues. V lost 3 bases, J lost 3 bases, and 6 bases stayed unmatched. The CDR3 is CASSSGTSGRRYTGELFF. The DNA for the CDR3 is TGCGCCAGCAGCTCAGGGACTAGCGGGAGGCGGTACACCGGGGAGCTGTTTTTT.

The chain couples TRBV11-2 to TRBJ1-1; D remains unclear. CDR1 and CDR2 from the germline V gene are SGHAT and FQNNGV. V lost 3 bases, J lost 0 bases, and 8 bases lay in between. The CDR3 totals 14 residues. CDR3 sequence (DNA): TGTGCCAGCAGCTTTGGGCAGCTGAACACTGAAGCTTTCTTT. Its protein is CASSFGQLNTEAFF.

J is TRBJ2-6 and V is TRBV11-2; 9 nucleotides agree with TRBD1. The CDR3 totals 17 residues. V dropped 6 bases and J dropped 2; count of bases not matched to a gene: 8. Germline V lookup: CDR1 SGHAT, CDR2 FQNNGV. CDR3 loop: CASRILQGAPGANVLTF. Here the CDR3 DNA reads TGTGCCAGCAGAATACTACAGGGGGCCCCTGGGGCCAACGTCCTGACTTTC.

This chain connects TRBV29-1 to TRBJ2-7, with D tentatively TRBD1 or TRBD2 (5 bases each). V lost 0 bases, J lost 9 bases, and 18 bases lay in between. The CDR3 spans 14 residues. CDR1 SQVTM and CDR2 ANQGSEA come from the germline V gene. The CDR3: CSVEDRGLTFGQYF. The CDR3, as DNA: TGCAGCGTTGAAGACCGGGGCCTTACCTTCGGGCAGTACTTC.